This TCR beta chain originates from a study of T cell repertoires in cytomegalovirus infection. The overall study: Indicated by public TCR beta signatures were CMV infection and matching HLA type.

With V trimmed by 3 bases and J by 7 bases, 8 bases remained unmatched. The CDR3 covers 15 residues. CDR1 is MDHEN, CDR2 SYDVKM, per germline. TCRdb re-called the reads through MiXCR, storing one row per CDR3 protein. The table lists about 190,000 distinct CDR3 sequences, less than 9.5% of them singletons. In its sample, this clonotype is medium-sized. Its antigen is undetermined. Study-wide results and limits: The ex vivo response was dominated by HLA-C-restricted CMV-specific TCR beta clonotypes.

The sample was PBMCs. The receptor comes from a human donor in good health (CMV status not recorded). Some clones in this sample may be carry-over from other donors' samples. V usage is TRBV28 and J usage is TRBJ1-4; TRBD1 matches at 7 bases. CDR3 bases: TGTGCCAGCAGTTTGGAACAGGGGATTGGTGAAAAACTGTTTTTT. Translation gives CASSLEQGIGEKLFF.